This T cell receptor beta chain was documented in a study of T cells in Graves' hyperthyroidism and ophthalmopathy. Amplified TCR beta CDR3 regions came from RNA transcripts. The study used the HTBI primer set for a first-round RT-PCR of the TCR CDR3. TCRdb processed the multiplex PCR reads anew with MiXCR; each CDR3 protein has one entry. The data show approximately 690,000 distinct CDR3 sequences, around 13% seen once. This clonotype was seen ten or more times. Its specificity is not known. Clinicians diagnosed patients from clinical symptoms, serum thyroxine and TRAb, thyroid ultrasound and orbital computed tomography. Points from the study as a whole: Also found in blood were most expanded thyroid clonotypes above 0.001.

Germline values: CDR1 KGHDR, CDR2 SFDVKD. Trimming cost V 9 bases and J 0 bases, with 16 bases left between them. The CDR3 totals 15 residues. The rearrangement links TRBV24-1 to TRBJ1-1; tentatively, D is TRBD1 (5 bases). The TCR sequence derives from a woman between 50 and 59 years old with Graves' ophthalmopathy. Sequencing was performed on blood. CDR3 DNA: TGTGCCACCCTAAACTTGACAGAAATGAACACTGAAGCTTTCTTT. It encodes CATLNLTEMNTEAFF.